This TCR beta chain was identified during a study of cytomegalovirus exposure and HLA in healthy donors. In the PCR, 60 Vbeta and 13 Jbeta primers were used. Sequencing used immunoSEQ multiplex PCR; TCRdb keeps in-frame clones, though not all of them. The table lists approximately 190,000 clones, around 82% of them singletons. This CDR3 spans 11 amino acids. Per the germline V gene, CDR1 is GTSNPN and CDR2 is SVGIG (reference sequence). Trimming removed 3 bases from V and 8 bases from J; junction bases left unmatched: 2. This clone was detected only a few times. Its antigen is not known. Other DNA sequences in the same sample also yield this CDR3. Study-level findings and limits: Rare TCR sequences predominated, though certain public TCRs were found in many donors.

The receptor was isolated from a woman aged 25 to 39 in good health and CMV-seropositive. The material sequenced was PBMCs. The rearrangement uses TRBV30 and TRBJ1-2; 8 bases line up with TRBD1. The CDR3 DNA reads TGTGCCTGGAGCGACAGGGGAGGCTACACCTTC. It translates to CAWSDRGGYTF.